The entry below gives a single T cell receptor (beta chain) sequence along with its context. This entry comes from a study of blood T cell repertoires in COVID-19. Study as a whole: COVID-19 samples from acute and convalescent phases originated in the United States, Italy and Spain. PBMCs, B-cell-depleted T cells, or T cells were the source of the cDNA or gDNA that made up the material.

In the original analysis: For nucleated cells, counts were estimated from reference gene primer amplification. Measured with immunoSEQ multiplex PCR; TCRdb has only the in-frame clones, and not every one. V and J calls and clone size are given by that table; D and trimming were obtained from the DNA. Of roughly 300,000 clones listed, under 90% are singletons. V lost 8 bases, J lost 4 bases, and 6 bases stayed unmatched. This CDR3 comprises 14 residues. The germline V gene has CDR1 SEHNR and CDR2 FQNEAQ (reference sequence). What was sequenced was peripheral blood. This TCR was sampled from a woman aged 55-75 years with active or convalescent COVID-19. J is TRBJ2-3 and V is TRBV7-9; 10 bases are shared with TRBD1. CDR3 loop: CASGTGDSADTQYF. In nucleotides, the CDR3 is TGTGCCAGCGGGACAGGGGATTCGGCAGATACGCAGTATTTT.